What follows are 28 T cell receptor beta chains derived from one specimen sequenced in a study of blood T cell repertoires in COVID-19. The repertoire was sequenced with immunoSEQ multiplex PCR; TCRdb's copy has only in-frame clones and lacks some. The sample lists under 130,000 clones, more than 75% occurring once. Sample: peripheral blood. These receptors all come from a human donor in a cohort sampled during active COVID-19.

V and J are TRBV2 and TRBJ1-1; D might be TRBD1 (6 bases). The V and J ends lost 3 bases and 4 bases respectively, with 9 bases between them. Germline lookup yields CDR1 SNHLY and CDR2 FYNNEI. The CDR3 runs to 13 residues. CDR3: CASSEQGSTEAFF. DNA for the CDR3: TGTGCCAGCAGTGAGCAGGGGAGCACTGAAGCTTTCTTT.

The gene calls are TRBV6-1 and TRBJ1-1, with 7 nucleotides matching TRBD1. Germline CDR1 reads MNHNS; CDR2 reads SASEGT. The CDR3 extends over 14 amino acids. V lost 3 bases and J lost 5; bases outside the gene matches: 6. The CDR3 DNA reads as TGTGCCAGCAGTGATTTACAGGGGAGAACTGAAGCTTTCTTT. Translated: CASSDLQGRTEAFF.

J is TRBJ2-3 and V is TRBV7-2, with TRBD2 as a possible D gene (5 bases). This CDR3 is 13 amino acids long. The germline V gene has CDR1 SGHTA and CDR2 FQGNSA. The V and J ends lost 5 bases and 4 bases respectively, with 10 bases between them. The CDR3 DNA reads TGTGCCAGCAGCCTGACTAAGGCAGATACGCAGTATTTT. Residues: CASSLTKADTQYF.

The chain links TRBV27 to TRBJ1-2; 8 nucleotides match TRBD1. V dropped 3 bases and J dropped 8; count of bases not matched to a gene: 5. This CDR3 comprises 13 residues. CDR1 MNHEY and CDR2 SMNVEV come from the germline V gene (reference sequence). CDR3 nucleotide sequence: TGTGCCAGCAGTTTCGGACAGGGCGGCGGCTACACCTTC. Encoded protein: CASSFGQGGGYTF.

CDR3 residues: CASSQGGVWGQDEAFF. In DNA, the CDR3 is TGTGCCAGCAGCCAGGGAGGGGTTTGGGGGCAGGATGAAGCTTTCTTT. This chain joins TRBV7-2 and TRBJ1-1, with D possibly matching TRBD1 (6 bases). CDR3 length: 16 residues. CDR1 SGHTA and CDR2 FQGNSA come from the germline V gene. Deletions cut 5 bases from V and 7 bases from J, with 23 bases between.

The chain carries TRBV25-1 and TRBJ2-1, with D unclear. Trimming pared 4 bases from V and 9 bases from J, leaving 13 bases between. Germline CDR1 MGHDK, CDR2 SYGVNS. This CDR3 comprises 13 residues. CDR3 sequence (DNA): TGTGCCAGCAGTGTAGCCCTTGTATCTGAGCAGTTCTTC. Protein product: CASSVALVSEQFF.

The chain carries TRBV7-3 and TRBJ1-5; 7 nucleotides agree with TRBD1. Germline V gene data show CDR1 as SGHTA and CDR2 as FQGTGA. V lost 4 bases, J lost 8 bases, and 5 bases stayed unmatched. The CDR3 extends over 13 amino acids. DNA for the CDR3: TGTGCCAGCAGCTCAAAAACAGGGGAGCCCCAGCATTTT. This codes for CASSSKTGEPQHF.

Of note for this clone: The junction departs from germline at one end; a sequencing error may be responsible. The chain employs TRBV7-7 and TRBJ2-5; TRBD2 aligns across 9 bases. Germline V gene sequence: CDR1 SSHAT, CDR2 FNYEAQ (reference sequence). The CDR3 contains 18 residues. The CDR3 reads CASSLGAAGLAGLGAQYF. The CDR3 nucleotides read TGTGCTAGCAGCTTAGGCGCCGCCGGGCTAGCGGGGCTCGGGGCCCAGTACTTC. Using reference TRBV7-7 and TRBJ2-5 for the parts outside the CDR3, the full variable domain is GAGVSQSPRYKVTKRGQDVTLRCDPISSHATLYWYQQALGQGPEFLTYFNYEAQPDKSGLPSDRFSAERPEGSISTLTIQRTEQRDSAMYRCASSLGAAGLAGLGAQYFGPGTRLLVL.

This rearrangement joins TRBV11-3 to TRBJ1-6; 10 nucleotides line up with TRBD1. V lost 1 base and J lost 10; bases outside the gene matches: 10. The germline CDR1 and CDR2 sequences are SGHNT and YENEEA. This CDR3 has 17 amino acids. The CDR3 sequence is CASSLAGQGVWGSPLHF. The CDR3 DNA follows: TGTGCCAGCAGCTTAGCCGGACAGGGGGTGTGGGGCTCACCCCTCCACTTT.

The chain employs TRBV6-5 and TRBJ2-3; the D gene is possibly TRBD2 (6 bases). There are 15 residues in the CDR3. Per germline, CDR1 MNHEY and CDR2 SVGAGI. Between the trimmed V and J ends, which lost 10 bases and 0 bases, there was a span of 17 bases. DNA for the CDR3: TGTGCCATCAACATCGGAGGGACCAGCACAGATACGCAGTATTTT. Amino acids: CAINIGGTSTDTQYF.

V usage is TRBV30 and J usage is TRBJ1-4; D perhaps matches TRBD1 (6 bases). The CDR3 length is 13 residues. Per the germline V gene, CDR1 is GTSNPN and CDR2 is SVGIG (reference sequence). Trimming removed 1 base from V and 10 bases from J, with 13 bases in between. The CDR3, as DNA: TGTGCCTGGAGTGGTCCCCTAGGGGGAAAACTGTTTTTT. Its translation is CAWSGPLGGKLFF.

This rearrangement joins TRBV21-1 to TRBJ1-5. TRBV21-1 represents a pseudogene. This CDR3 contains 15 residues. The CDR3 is CASSKGRASNQPQHF. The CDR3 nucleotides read TGTGCCAGCAGCAAAGGGCGAGCGAGCAATCAGCCCCAGCATTTT.

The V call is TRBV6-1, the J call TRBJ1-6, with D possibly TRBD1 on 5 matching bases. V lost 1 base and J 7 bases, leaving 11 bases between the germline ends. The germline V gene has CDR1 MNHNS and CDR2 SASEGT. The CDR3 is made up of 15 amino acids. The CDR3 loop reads CASSEGWGGNSPLHF. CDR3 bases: TGTGCCAGCAGTGAAGGGTGGGGCGGAAATTCACCCCTCCACTTT.

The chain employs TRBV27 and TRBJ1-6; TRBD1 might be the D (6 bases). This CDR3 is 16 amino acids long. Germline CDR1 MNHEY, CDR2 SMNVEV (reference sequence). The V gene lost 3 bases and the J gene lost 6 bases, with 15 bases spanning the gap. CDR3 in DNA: TGTGCCAGCAGTTTCTTCAGGGGACCTTCTAATTCACCCCTCCACTTT. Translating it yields CASSFFRGPSNSPLHF.

This CDR3 is CASTVGRGQYEQYF. As DNA, the CDR3 is TGTGCCAGCACCGTGGGCAGGGGGCAGTACGAGCAGTACTTC. The chain couples TRBV2 to TRBJ2-7; TRBD1 matches 8 bases. With 7 bases clipped from V and 4 bases from J, the junction kept 9 bases outside the gene matches. The germline V gene has CDR1 SNHLY and CDR2 FYNNEI. The CDR3 loop spans 14 amino acids.

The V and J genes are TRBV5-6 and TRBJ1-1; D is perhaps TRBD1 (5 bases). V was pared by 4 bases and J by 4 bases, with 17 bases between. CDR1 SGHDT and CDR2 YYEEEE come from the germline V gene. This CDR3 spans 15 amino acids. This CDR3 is CASSAGRVGGTEAFF. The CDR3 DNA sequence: TGTGCCAGCAGCGCCGGGCGGGTCGGGGGCACTGAAGCTTTCTTT.

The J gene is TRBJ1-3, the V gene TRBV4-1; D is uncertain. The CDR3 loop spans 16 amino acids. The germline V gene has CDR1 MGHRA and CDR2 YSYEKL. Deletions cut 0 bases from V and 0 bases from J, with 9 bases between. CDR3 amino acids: CASSQDQDFSGNTIYF. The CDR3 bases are TGCGCCAGCAGCCAAGATCAGGACTTCTCTGGAAACACCATATATTTT.

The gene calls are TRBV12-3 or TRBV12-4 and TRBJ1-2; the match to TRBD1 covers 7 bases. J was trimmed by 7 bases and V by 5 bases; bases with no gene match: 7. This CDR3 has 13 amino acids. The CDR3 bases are TGTGCCAGCAGTCCCCGGGAGGGGGCTGGCTACACCTTC. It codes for CASSPREGAGYTF.

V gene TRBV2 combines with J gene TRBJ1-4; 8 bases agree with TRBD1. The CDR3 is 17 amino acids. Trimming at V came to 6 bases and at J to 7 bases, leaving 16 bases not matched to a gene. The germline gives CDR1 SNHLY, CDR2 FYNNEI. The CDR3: CASSPMKLQGVFEKLFF. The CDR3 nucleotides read TGTGCCAGCAGCCCGATGAAATTACAGGGGGTCTTTGAAAAACTGTTTTTT.

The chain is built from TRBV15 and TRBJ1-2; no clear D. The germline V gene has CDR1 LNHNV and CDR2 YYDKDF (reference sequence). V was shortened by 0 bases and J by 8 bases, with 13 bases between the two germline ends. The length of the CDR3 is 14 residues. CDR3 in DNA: TGTGCCACCAGCAGAGATCAGACTGCGGGGGGCTACACCTTC. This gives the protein CATSRDQTAGGYTF.

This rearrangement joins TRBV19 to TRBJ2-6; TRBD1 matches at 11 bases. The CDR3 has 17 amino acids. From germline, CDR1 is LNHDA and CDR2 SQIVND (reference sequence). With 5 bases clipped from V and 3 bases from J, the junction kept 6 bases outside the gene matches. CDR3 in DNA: TGTGCCAGTAGTCCGAGGACAGGGGGCCATGGGGCCAACGTCCTGACTTTC. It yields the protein CASSPRTGGHGANVLTF.

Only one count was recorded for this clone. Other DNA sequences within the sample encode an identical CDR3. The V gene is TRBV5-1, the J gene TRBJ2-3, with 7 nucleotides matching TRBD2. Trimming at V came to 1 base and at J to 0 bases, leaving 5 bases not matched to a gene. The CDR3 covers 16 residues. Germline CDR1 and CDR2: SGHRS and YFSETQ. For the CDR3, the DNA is TGCGCCAGCAGCTTGAATGGGAGGGCTAGCACAGATACGCAGTATTTT. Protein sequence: CASSLNGRASTDTQYF.

CDR3 sequence: CASSKDREGANTEAFF. The CDR3 DNA sequence: TGTGCCAGCAGCAAGGACAGGGAGGGGGCGAACACTGAAGCTTTCTTT. The chain carries TRBV5-4 and TRBJ1-1; 8 bases agree with TRBD1. With V trimmed by 4 bases and J by 1 base, 9 bases remained unmatched. Germline assignment: CDR1 SGHNT and CDR2 YYREEE (reference sequence). The CDR3 is made up of 16 amino acids.

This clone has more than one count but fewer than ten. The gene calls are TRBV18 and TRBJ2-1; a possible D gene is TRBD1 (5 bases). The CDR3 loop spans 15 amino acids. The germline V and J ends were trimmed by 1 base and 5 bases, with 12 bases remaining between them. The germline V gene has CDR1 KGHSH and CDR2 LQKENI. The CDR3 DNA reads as TGTGCCAGCTCACCACAGGGGCCCCCGGACAATGAGCAGTTCTTC. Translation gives CASSPQGPPDNEQFF.

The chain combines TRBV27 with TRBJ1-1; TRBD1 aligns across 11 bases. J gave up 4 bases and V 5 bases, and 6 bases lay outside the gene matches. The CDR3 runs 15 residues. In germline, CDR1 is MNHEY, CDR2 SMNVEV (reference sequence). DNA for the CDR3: TGTGCCAGCAGTCCATGGGGGACAGGGGGCACTGAAGCTTTCTTT. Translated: CASSPWGTGGTEAFF.

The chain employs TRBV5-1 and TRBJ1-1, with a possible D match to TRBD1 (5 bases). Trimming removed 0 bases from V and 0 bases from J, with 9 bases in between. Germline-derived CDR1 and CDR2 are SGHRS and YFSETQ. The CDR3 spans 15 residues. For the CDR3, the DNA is TGCGCCAGCAGCTTGGGTGCGGGACTGAACACTGAAGCTTTCTTT. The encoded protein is CASSLGAGLNTEAFF. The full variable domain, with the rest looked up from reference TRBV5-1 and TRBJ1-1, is KAGVTQTPRYLIKTRGQQVTLSCSPISGHRSVSWYQQTPGQGLQFLFEYFSETQRNKGNFPGRFSGRQFSNSRSEMNVSTLELGDSALYLCASSLGAGLNTEAFFGQGTRLTVV.

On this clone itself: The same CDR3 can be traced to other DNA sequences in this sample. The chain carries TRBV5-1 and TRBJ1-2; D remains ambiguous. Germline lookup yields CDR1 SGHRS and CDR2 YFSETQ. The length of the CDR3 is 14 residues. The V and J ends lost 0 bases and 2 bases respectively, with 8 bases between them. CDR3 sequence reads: CASSLVPGNYGYTF. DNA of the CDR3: TGCGCCAGCAGCTTGGTACCGGGGAACTATGGCTACACCTTC.

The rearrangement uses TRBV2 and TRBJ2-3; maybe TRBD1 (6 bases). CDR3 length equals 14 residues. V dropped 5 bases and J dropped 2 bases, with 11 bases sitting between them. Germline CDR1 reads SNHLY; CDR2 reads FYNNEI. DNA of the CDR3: TGTGCCAGCAGTCTGGACAGCCACACAGATACGCAGTATTTT. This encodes CASSLDSHTDTQYF.